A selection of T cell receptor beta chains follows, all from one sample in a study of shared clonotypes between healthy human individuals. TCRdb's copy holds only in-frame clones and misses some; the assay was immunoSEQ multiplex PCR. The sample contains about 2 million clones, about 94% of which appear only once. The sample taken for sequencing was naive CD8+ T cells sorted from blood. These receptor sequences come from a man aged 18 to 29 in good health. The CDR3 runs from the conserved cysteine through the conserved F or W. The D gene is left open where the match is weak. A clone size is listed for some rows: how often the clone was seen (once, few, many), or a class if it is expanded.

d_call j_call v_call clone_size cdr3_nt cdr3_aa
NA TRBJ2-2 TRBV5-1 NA TGCGCCAGCAGCTTCCGAGGACAGAACACCGGGGAGCTGTTTTTT CASSFRGQNTGELFF
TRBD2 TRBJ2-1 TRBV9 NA TGTGCCAGCACTCCTCATGCCCTAGCGGCACCGGGCAATGAGCAGTTCTTC CASTPHALAAPGNEQFF
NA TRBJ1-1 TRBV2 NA TGTGCCAGCAGTGTGACCAGCAACACTGAAGCTTTCTTT CASSVTSNTEAFF
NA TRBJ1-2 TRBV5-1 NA TGCGCCAGCAGCTTGGGACAGGCCAACTATGGCTACACCTTC CASSLGQANYGYTF
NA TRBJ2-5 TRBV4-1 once TGCGCCAGCAGCCAAGCGACAGGTCTGGAGACCCAGTACTTC CASSQATGLETQYF
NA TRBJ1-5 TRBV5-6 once TGTGCCAGCAGCTTGCGTCAGAGCAATCAGCCCCAGCATTTT CASSLRQSNQPQHF
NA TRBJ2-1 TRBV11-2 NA TGTGCCAGCAGCTTAGTGTCCACAGGGGAGCAGTTCTTC CASSLVSTGEQFF
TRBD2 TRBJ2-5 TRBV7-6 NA TGTGCCAGCAGCTTAGGGGGACTAGCGGCCTCCCCCTTATGGGAGACCCAGTACTTC CASSLGGLAASPLWETQYF
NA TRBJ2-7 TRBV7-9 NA TGTGCCAGCAGCTTAGTTAGCGGCTACGAGCAGTACTTC CASSLVSGYEQYF
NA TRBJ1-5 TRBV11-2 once TGTGCCAGCAGCCCCAAGATACCGAGGCTCGGCAATCAGCCCCAGCATTTT CASSPKIPRLGNQPQHF
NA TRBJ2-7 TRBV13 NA TGTGCCAGCAGCCCCGGACTGGAATCCTACGAGCAGTACTTC CASSPGLESYEQYF
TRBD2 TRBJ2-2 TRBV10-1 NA TGCGCCAGCAGTGAAAAACTAGCGGGAGGGCCATCCGGGGAGCTGTTTTTT CASSEKLAGGPSGELFF
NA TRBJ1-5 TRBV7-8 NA TGTGCCAGCAGCTTATTTGAGGCTTCGGGGCCCCAGCATTTT CASSLFEASGPQHF
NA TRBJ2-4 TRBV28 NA TGTGCCAGCAGTCCGAGTCAGGCCCGTTTAGCCAAAAACATTCAGTACTTC CASSPSQARLAKNIQYF